The clone carrying this T cell receptor (beta chain) was picked up a small number of times. Collected material from alopecia areata patients comprised lesional scalp punch biopsies and peripheral blood. The data originate from a study of CD8+ T cells in alopecia areata. This CDR3 region has 14 residues. Germline V lookup: CDR1 SEHNR, CDR2 FQNEAQ (reference sequence). V was trimmed by 3 bases and J by 7 bases, leaving 12 bases between them. The authors extracted RNA and reverse transcribed it into cDNA as the sequencing template. The table came from immunoSEQ multiplex PCR; TCRdb's copy has only in-frame clones and leaves some out. The sample lists just over 5,500 clones; about 61% were seen once.

The clonotype comes from a human donor with alopecia areata. V and J are TRBV7-9 and TRBJ1-4; D is perhaps TRBD1 (5 bases). Material: skin, obtained at week 0. The CDR3 is CASSFEGTGEKLFF. The CDR3, as DNA: TGTGCCAGCAGCTTCGAGGGGACGGGTGAAAAACTGTTTTTT.